This TCR beta chain was sequenced during a study of CD8+CD57+ T cells in acquired aplastic anemia. About the study: The sorted CD4+ and CD8+ cells yielded an average around 3.2 ug of DNA.

Trimming took off 3 bases at V and 4 bases at J, with 22 bases between the two ends. The CDR3 contains 18 residues. Germline V gene data show CDR1 as SGHTA and CDR2 as FQGNSA. TCR beta VDJ combinations and CDR3 sequences were profiled from genomic DNA. Each CDR3 protein gets one entry after TCRdb re-called the reads with MiXCR. The sample includes about 260,000 distinct CDR3 sequences, less than 85% of them seen just once. This clonotype was observed a single time. Its target is unknown. Study findings and constraints: A set of approximately 30 CD8+ CDR3 sequences was shared between patients and controls, and these sequences appeared highly expressed in patients. Controls and patients did not differ significantly in CD8+ Simpson's diversity.

Patients chosen for sequencing had shown CD8+CD57+ cell expansion by flow cytometry. Sequenced input: sorted CD4+, CD8+, or CD8+CD57+ T cells (not recorded which) from PBMCs. The sequence derives from a human donor with aplastic anemia. The rearrangement links TRBV7-2 to TRBJ2-1; D remains ambiguous. In nucleotides, the CDR3 is TGTGCCAGCAGCTTTACCGACGGCCCCGATACCCAGTACAATGAGCAGTTCTTC. This sequence encodes CASSFTDGPDTQYNEQFF.